This T cell receptor beta chain was obtained from a study of CD8 T cells in ankylosing spondylitis (dated by TCRdb to 2017 to 2019). For context, the study as a whole: The study set out to find disease-linked TCR variants by profiling T cell receptor beta repertoires in ankylosing spondylitis patients and healthy donors. The full study cohort comprised around 25 ankylosing spondylitis patients and 110 or so healthy donors. Peripheral blood was sampled, and synovial fluid was additionally collected from ankylosing spondylitis patients. What the study reported, not specific to this receptor: According to the report, matched synovial fluid samples from ankylosing spondylitis patients were significantly enriched for the disease-linked clones. Blood from ankylosing spondylitis patients appeared to be characterized by a TCR beta motif made up of under ten highly homologous amino acid variants. A CD8+ phenotype was shown by the disease-linked clones, which were found at relatively low frequencies in peripheral blood. Some of the motif variants had been reported before in the synovial fluid and blood of reactive arthritis patients, a finding that suggests common disease-initiation mechanisms.

In the germline V gene, CDR1 corresponds to SGHVS and CDR2 to FQNEAQ. Cut back by 4 bases and 5 bases, the V and J ends lie 6 bases apart. The CDR3 measures 11 amino acids from cysteine to phenylalanine. Just CDR3 DNA is preserved here, 33 bases in frame from base 1. Turning to this clonotype: What antigen it recognizes has not been identified. No base quality information exists; no much larger clone differs at one position.

The data were produced on an Illumina HiSeq 2500. Quantitative 5'-RACE with molecular barcodes was the method used to prepare the TCR beta libraries. The published analysis was carried out like this. A new computational method based on a probabilistic model of VDJ rearrangement was used to identify disease-linked TCR variants. The raw public data were reprocessed by TCRdb itself: fastp quality trimming at Q25, MiXCR clonotype calling, in-frame beta chains only. Rows with one shared CDR3 protein collapse into an entry with the most common genes and DNA. The V and J calls and clone size come from TCRdb's table, not from the authors' own analysis. For this sample there are around 440,000 distinct CDR3 sequences; roughly 17% appear just once. The leading ten clones occupy approximately 1% of the sample.

This clonotype originated in a male donor with ankylosing spondylitis. The chain joins TRBV7-8 to TRBJ2-7; confidence is insufficient to name the D gene. Sequenced material: blood, either unsorted or a sorted T cell fraction (not recorded which). The nucleotides read TGTGCCAGCAGCTCTGCTAACGAGCAGTACTTC. This sequence encodes CASSSANEQYF.